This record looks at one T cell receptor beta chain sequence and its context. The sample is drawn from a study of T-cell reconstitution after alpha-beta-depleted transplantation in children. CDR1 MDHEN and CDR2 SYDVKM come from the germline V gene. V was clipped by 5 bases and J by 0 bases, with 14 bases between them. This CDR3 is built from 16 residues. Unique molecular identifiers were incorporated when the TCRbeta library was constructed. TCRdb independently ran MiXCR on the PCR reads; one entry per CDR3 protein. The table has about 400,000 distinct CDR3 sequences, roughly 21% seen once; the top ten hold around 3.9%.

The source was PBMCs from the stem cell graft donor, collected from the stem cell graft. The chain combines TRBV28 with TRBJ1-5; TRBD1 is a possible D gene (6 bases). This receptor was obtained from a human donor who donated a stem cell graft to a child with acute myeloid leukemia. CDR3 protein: CASSPRQVPSNQPQHF. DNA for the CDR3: TGTGCCAGCAGTCCTCGACAGGTACCTAGCAATCAGCCCCAGCATTTT.